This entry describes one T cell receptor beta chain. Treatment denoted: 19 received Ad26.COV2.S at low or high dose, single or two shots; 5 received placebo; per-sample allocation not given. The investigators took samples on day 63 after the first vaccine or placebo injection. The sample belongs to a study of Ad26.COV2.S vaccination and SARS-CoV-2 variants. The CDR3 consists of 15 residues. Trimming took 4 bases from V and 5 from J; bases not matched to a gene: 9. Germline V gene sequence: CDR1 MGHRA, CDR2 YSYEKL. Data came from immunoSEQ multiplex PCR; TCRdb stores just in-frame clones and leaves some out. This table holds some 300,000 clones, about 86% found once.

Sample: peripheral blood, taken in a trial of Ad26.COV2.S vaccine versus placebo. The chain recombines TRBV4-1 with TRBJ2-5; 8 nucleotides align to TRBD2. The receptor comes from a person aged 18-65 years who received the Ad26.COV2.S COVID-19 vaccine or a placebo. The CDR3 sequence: CASSPLDGGEETQYF. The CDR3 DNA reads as TGCGCCAGCAGCCCTCTCGACGGGGGGGAGGAGACCCAGTACTTC.